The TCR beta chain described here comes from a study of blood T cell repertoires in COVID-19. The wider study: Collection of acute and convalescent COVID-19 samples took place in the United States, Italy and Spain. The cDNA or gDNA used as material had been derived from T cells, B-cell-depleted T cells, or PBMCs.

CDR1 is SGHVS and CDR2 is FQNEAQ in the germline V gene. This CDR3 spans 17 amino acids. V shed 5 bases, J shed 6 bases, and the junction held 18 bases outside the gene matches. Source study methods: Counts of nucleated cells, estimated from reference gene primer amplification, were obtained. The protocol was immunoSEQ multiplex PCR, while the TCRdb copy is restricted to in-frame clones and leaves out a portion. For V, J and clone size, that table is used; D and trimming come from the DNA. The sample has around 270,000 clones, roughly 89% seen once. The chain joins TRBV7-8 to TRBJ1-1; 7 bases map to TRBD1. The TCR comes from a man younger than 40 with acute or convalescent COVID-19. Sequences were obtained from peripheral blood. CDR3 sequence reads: CASSPYRGVPPRSEAFF. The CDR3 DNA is TGTGCCAGCAGCCCATACAGGGGAGTCCCTCCTAGGTCTGAAGCTTTCTTT.